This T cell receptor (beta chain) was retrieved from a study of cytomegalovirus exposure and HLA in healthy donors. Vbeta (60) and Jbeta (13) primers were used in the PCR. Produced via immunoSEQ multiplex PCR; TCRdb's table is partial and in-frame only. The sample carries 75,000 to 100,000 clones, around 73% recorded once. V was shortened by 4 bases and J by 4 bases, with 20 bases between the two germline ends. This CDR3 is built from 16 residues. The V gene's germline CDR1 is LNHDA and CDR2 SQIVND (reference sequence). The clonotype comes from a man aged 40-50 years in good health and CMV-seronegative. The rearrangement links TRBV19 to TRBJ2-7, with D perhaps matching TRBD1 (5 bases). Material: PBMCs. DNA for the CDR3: TGTGCCAGTAGTACGGCGACAGACTCCTCCTATTACGAGCAGTACTTC. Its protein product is CASSTATDSSYYEQYF. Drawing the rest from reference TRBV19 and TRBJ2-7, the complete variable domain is DGGITQSPKYLFRKEGQNVTLSCEQNLNHDAMYWYRQDPGQGLRLIYYSQIVNDFQKGDIAEGYSVSREKKESFPLTVTSAQKNPTAFYLCASSTATDSSYYEQYFGPGTRLTVT.